This T cell receptor beta chain was documented in a study of T cells of healthy individuals. This clonotype was seen ten or more times. TCRdb itself ran the 5' RACE reads through MiXCR, one entry per CDR3 protein. The sample gives over 40,000 distinct CDR3 sequences, approximately 4.5% of which show up once; around 9.6% is in the top ten. Germline V gives CDR1 DFQATT, CDR2 SNEGSKA (reference sequence). The CDR3 spans 16 residues. Trimming took 2 bases from V and 4 from J; bases not matched to a gene: 11. This TCR was recovered from a human donor in good health. The rearrangement uses TRBV20-1 and TRBJ1-5; TRBD1 agrees at 7 bases. CDR3 coding DNA: TGCAGTGCTAGACCCATCCGGACAGGACTAAATCAGCCCCAGCATTTT. Translated: CSARPIRTGLNQPQHF.